This TCR beta chain originates from a study of Graves' ophthalmopathy and Graves' hyperthyroidism. Study background: Investigators collected peripheral blood at initial diagnosis, before any treatment was given. Notes on the study in general: Detection in blood was also observed for most expanded thyroid clonotypes above 0.001 frequency. For predicting ophthalmopathy progression, the model had 70.59% sensitivity and nearly 75% specificity.

Symptoms, serum thyroxine and TRAb, thyroid ultrasound, and orbital computed tomography formed the diagnostic basis. As the template, RNA transcripts were used to amplify TCR beta CDR3 regions. Scientists carried out first-round RT-PCR using HTBI primers and then a second-round multiplex PCR. TCRdb independently ran MiXCR on the multiplex PCR reads; one entry per CDR3 protein. Among about 620,000 distinct CDR3 sequences, about a fifth were seen once, and the ten largest hold approximately 6.5%. This clonotype was counted between two and nine times. Its antigen is not identified. Trimming cost V 0 bases and J 2 bases; bases outside gene matches: 6. This CDR3 is 16 amino acids long.

The receptor was isolated from a woman between 18 and 30 years old with stable Graves' hyperthyroidism. Some clones in this sample may be carry-over from other donors' samples. Sequencing was performed on peripheral blood. The V gene is TRBV12-3 or TRBV12-4, the J gene TRBJ2-7; 8 nucleotides agree with TRBD1. The CDR3 DNA reads TGTGCCAGCAGTTTAGCATACTTGGGACAGGCCTACGAGCAGTACTTC. Protein sequence: CASSLAYLGQAYEQYF.